Following are 9 T cell receptor beta chains from one sample sequenced in a study of OX40 agonist ivuxolimab in advanced cancers. Assay: immunoSEQ multiplex PCR; the TCRdb copy retains only in-frame clones and omits some. The table includes approximately 70,000 clones, around nine tenths detected once. Sequenced here: CD4+ or CD8+ T cells sorted from blood, sampled in a trial of the OX40 agonist ivuxolimab. All receptors come from an adult with an advanced solid tumor such as melanoma, head and neck, liver or kidney cancer.

The chain employs TRBV6-1 and TRBJ1-1; no reliable D call. Germline V gene sequence: CDR1 MNHNS, CDR2 SASEGT. The CDR3 covers 13 residues. V shed 6 bases and J shed 3 bases, with 11 bases lying between them. This chain's CDR3 is CASRPQVHTEAFF. In DNA form, the CDR3 reads TGTGCCAGCAGACCGCAGGTCCACACTGAAGCTTTCTTT.

The V call is TRBV6-5, the J call TRBJ1-4, with D perhaps matching TRBD1 (5 bases). CDR1 and CDR2 (germline): MNHEY, SVGAGI. The CDR3 has 15 amino acids. V lost 0 bases and J lost 8, with 13 bases in between. The CDR3, as DNA: TGTGCCAGCAGTTACTCGTGGGGGAAAGACGAAAAACTGTTTTTT. This gives the protein CASSYSWGKDEKLFF.

This clone was recorded only once. The V and J genes are TRBV28 and TRBJ2-1; 9 nucleotides align to TRBD2. Germline CDR1 MDHEN, CDR2 SYDVKM. The CDR3 sequence is 16 residues long. V shed 6 bases and J 4 bases; nucleotides not matched to a gene: 10. The CDR3 loop is CASSLAGTLFYNEQFF. The CDR3 nucleotides read TGTGCCAGCAGCCTAGCGGGGACGCTATTTTACAATGAGCAGTTCTTC.

The V call is TRBV2, the J call TRBJ2-7; D possibly corresponds to TRBD2 (5 bases). There are 12 residues in the CDR3. Trimming left V 8 bases short and J 3 bases short, with 11 bases between. Germline V CDR1 and CDR2: SNHLY, FYNNEI. The CDR3 protein is CASHIAGYEQYF. As DNA, the CDR3 is TGTGCCAGCCACATTGCGGGCTACGAGCAGTACTTC.

CDR3 DNA sequence: TGTGCCAGCAGCCTCTCCTACGAGCAGTACTTC. Its translation: CASSLSYEQYF. The J gene is TRBJ2-7, the V gene TRBV7-9; D is ambiguous. This CDR3 contains 11 residues. V was clipped by 5 bases and J by 0 bases, with 2 bases between them. Germline V lookup: CDR1 SEHNR, CDR2 FQNEAQ (reference sequence).

This clone was seen a handful of times. The V and J genes are TRBV6-6 and TRBJ2-6, with 9 positions matching TRBD1. This CDR3 comprises 16 residues. The V segment lost 7 bases and the J segment 3 bases; nucleotides outside the gene matches: 7. Germline V gene lookup returns CDR1 MNHNY and CDR2 SVGAGI (reference sequence). CDR3 protein: CASTGNRGHGANVLTF. The CDR3 region has the DNA TGTGCCAGCACCGGGAACAGGGGGCATGGGGCCAACGTCCTGACTTTC.

The chain uses TRBV19 and TRBJ1-2, with 7 nucleotides matching TRBD1. V lost 5 bases to trimming and J lost 5 bases; unmatched junction nucleotides: 2. The CDR3 is 12 amino acids. The germline CDR1 and CDR2 sequences are LNHDA and SQIVND (reference sequence). The CDR3 loop reads CASSQTGYGYTF. The CDR3 DNA sequence: TGTGCCAGTAGTCAGACAGGGTATGGCTACACCTTC.

This clone was observed a few times. This chain joins TRBV6-5 and TRBJ2-3; no reliable D call. The germline V gene has CDR1 MNHEY and CDR2 SVGAGI. The CDR3 has 15 residues. Trimming shortened V by 4 bases and J by 4 bases, and 15 bases separated the two germline ends. The CDR3 DNA sequence: TGTGCCAGCAGTTCCAACCCCAACTTGCCAGATACGCAGTATTTT. Protein: CASSSNPNLPDTQYF.

The chain carries TRBV28 and TRBJ2-7, with TRBD2 matching 11 bases. The CDR3 is 15 amino acids. With V trimmed by 8 bases and J by 3 bases, 9 bases remained unmatched. Germline V gene sequence: CDR1 MDHEN, CDR2 SYDVKM. DNA for the CDR3: TGTGCCAGCTTGGAGACGGGACTAGCGGTCTACGAGCAGTACTTC. It translates to CASLETGLAVYEQYF.